This T cell receptor (beta chain) derives from a study of graft-versus-host responses after intestinal transplantation (TCRdb year 2021). The study in broad terms: The transplants that recipients got were multivisceral, liver-intestinal, or isolated intestinal. A peak of at least 4% donor T cells among recipient peripheral blood mononuclear cells was the definition used for donor T cell macrochimerism. After intestinal transplantation, graft-versus-host and host-versus-graft alloreactive T cell clones in the graft, circulation and bone marrow were tracked using bulk TCR-beta CDR3 sequencing. Rather than going through the commercial service, samples from a few later patients were sequenced in-house on an Illumina MiSeq and processed with MiXCR. To identify alloreactive clones, pre-transplant mixed lymphocyte reaction products were sequenced and then compared with unstimulated pre-transplant donor and recipient T cells. The cohort enrolled under 25 intestinal transplant recipients including one retransplant, and a few patients lacking pretransplant specimens were excluded. Anti-thymocyte globulin induction was given to all recipients, followed by maintenance tacrolimus and steroids for 3 to 4 years. Results and caveats for the whole study, not just this receptor: Conclusions were limited by the relatively low number and heterogeneity of intestinal transplant patients. In the allografts of patients with donor T cell macrochimerism, GvH to HvG T cell clonal ratios were high. Early after transplant, declines in HvG clones were associated with peak levels of circulating GvH clones. GvH clones were detected in recipient bone marrow, and some of these GvH clones were observed earlier in ileal mucosa or blood, consistent with an intestinal mucosal origin.

As regards this clone: Its cognate antigen has yet to be identified. No per-base quality is available; no much larger clone lies one base away.

Dithiothreitol, EDTA incubations and collagenase D digestion were used to isolate intraepithelial and lamina propria lymphocytes from graft specimens. Bulk TCR-beta sequencing was performed on serial intestinal graft biopsy specimens collected as late as 600 days after transplant. Library construction relied on the immunoSEQ multiplex PCR assay. For most patients, genomic DNA was subjected to high-throughput TCR-beta CDR3 sequencing by Adaptive Biotechnologies. The source study handled its data this way. Adaptive's ImmunoSEQ software supplied the TCR sequencing data for around 19 patients, while MiXCR and VDJtools were used to process a few other patients. Because the origin of CDR3 nucleotide sequences shared between donor and recipient could not be assigned, those sequences were removed. To be classed as alloreactive, a clone needed at least 2-fold expansion over unstimulated cells and a minimum CFSE-low frequency of 0.002% (template counts) or 0.001% (read counts). A clone was considered mappable if detected in the sequenced pre-transplant spleen, lymph node, or MLR CFSE-low populations of the donor or recipient. The cumulative frequency of alloreactive clones was calculated as a percentage of all sequences, weighted by copy number. In TCRdb, the immuneACCESS table is reduced to in-frame sequences with V and J assigned. These tables do not hold every clone; where another copy was compared, an unresolved V gene accounts for under half, and the others remain unexplained. The D gene and trimming were derived from the DNA, and the V and J assignments and clone size from that table. The sample yields about 15,000 clones; roughly 79% were counted once. Jointly, the top ten make up roughly 7.8% of the sample.

The germline ends are 22 bases apart after V is trimmed by 4 bases and J by 8 bases. From the cysteine up to the phenylalanine, the CDR3 has a length of 16 residues. The sequence is cut down to CDR3 DNA, 48 bases in frame from base 1. For CDR1 and CDR2, the germline V gene lists SGHRS and YFSETQ. Specimen: ileum tissue, collected almost 470 days after intestinal transplant. The chain is assembled from TRBV5-1 and TRBJ2-1; possibly the D gene is TRBD2, per 5 matching bases. The receptor comes from a human patient who received an intestinal transplant, so some T cells may come from the graft donor. The DNA is as follows: TGCGCCAGCAGCAGGGCCCTGGCGGTCCCCGGGGATGAGCAGTTCTTC. It specifies CASSRALAVPGDEQFF.